This passage covers 14 T cell receptor beta chains from one sample sequenced in a study of blood T cell repertoires in COVID-19. Generated by immunoSEQ multiplex PCR, the TCRdb table keeps only in-frame clones and is missing some. The sample yields around 300,000 clones, more than 80% seen once. Sample: peripheral blood. These receptors were taken from a woman in her twenties or thirties with active or convalescent COVID-19.

The chain carries TRBV19 and TRBJ1-6; 7 nucleotides line up with TRBD1. V was pared by 4 bases and J by 8 bases, with 5 bases of the junction left unmatched. The CDR3 covers 14 residues. Germline CDR1 reads LNHDA; CDR2 reads SQIVND (reference sequence). The CDR3 loop reads CASSTQGMDSPLHF. The CDR3 nucleotides are TGTGCCAGTAGTACACAGGGGATGGATTCACCCCTCCACTTT. The full variable domain, completed using reference TRBV19 and TRBJ1-6, is DGGITQSPKYLFRKEGQNVTLSCEQNLNHDAMYWYRQDPGQGLRLIYYSQIVNDFQKGDIAEGYSVSREKKESFPLTVTSAQKNPTAFYLCASSTQGMDSPLHFGNGTRLTVT.

The rearrangement links TRBV10-3 to TRBJ2-2; 11 nucleotides agree with TRBD1. The CDR3 is 19 residues long. Germline V lookup: CDR1 ENHRY, CDR2 SYGVKD. After removal of 7 bases from V and 3 bases from J, the junction contained 16 bases not matched to a gene. CDR3 nucleotides: TGTGCCATCATGAAGGACAGGGGGCTCAAGGGGACCTACACCGGGGAGCTGTTTTTT. Translated: CAIMKDRGLKGTYTGELFF.

The rearrangement joins TRBV28 to TRBJ2-5, with 7 bases fitting TRBD1. Unmatched junction bases numbered 1, after V lost 4 bases and J lost 2 bases. The CDR3 sequence is 13 residues long. The germline V gene encodes CDR1 MDHEN and CDR2 SYDVKM. The CDR3, as DNA: TGTGCCAGCAGTTCGGGACAGCAAGAGACCCAGTACTTC. The encoded protein is CASSSGQQETQYF. Full variable domain (outside the CDR3, taken from reference TRBV28 and TRBJ2-5): DVKVTQSSRYLVKRTGEKVFLECVQDMDHENMFWYRQDPGLGLRLIYFSYDVKMKEKGDIPEGYSVSREKKERFSLILESASTNQTSMYLCASSSGQQETQYFGPGTRLLVL.

The chain couples TRBV18 to TRBJ2-5, with TRBD2 matching 8 bases. The CDR3 spans 15 residues. Germline lookup yields CDR1 KGHSH and CDR2 LQKENI. The ends lost 1 base at V and 4 bases at J; junction bases unmatched: 5. The CDR3 region has the DNA TGTGCCAGCTCACCACTGCGGGGGGCAGTAGAGACCCAGTACTTC. This codes for CASSPLRGAVETQYF.

This chain uses TRBV28 with TRBJ2-7, with TRBD1 as a possible D gene (6 bases). This CDR3 has 14 amino acids. The V and J ends lost 6 bases and 2 bases respectively, with 14 bases between them. Germline CDR1 and CDR2: MDHEN and SYDVKM. The CDR3 spells CASRQGPPTYEQYF. The CDR3 nucleotides are TGTGCCAGCAGGCAGGGGCCACCGACCTACGAGCAGTACTTC.

The genes are TRBV5-4 and TRBJ2-3; TRBD2 agrees at 9 bases. Losses at the gene ends were 1 base for V and 4 bases for J; bases not matched to a gene: 7. From germline, CDR1 is SGHNT and CDR2 YYREEE (reference sequence). The CDR3 is 16 residues long. DNA for the CDR3: TGTGCCAGCAGCTTGTTTCTAGCGGGGAGTGCAGATACGCAGTATTTT. Translating gives CASSLFLAGSADTQYF.

The chain couples TRBV5-1 to TRBJ2-3; TRBD2 matches 7 bases. After removal of 2 bases from V and 0 bases from J, the junction contained 12 bases not matched to a gene. Germline V gene data show CDR1 as SGHRS and CDR2 as YFSETQ. CDR3 length: 18 residues. CDR3 DNA: TGCGCCAGCAGCTTTGTTTCCGCGGGGGTCGCTAGCACAGATACGCAGTATTTT. Encoded protein: CASSFVSAGVASTDTQYF.

This clone occurred once. V is TRBV27 and J is TRBJ2-3; the match to TRBD2 covers 9 bases. Trimming cost V 4 bases and J 4 bases; bases outside gene matches: 9. CDR3 length equals 16 residues. Looked up from germline, CDR1 is MNHEY and CDR2 is SMNVEV (reference sequence). The CDR3 nucleotides are TGTGCCAGCAGTTCACTAGCGGGTCCGGCGCCAGATACGCAGTATTTT. It is translated as CASSSLAGPAPDTQYF.

This clone came up a few times. The chain has TRBV5-1 and TRBJ1-4; D unresolved. Germline loops: CDR1 SGHRS, CDR2 YFSETQ. The V end lost 6 bases, the J end lost 5 bases, and 14 bases lay between the germline ends. The CDR3 runs 14 residues. CDR3 in amino acids: CASNEDGRNEKLFF. DNA of the CDR3: TGCGCCAGCAATGAGGACGGGAGGAATGAAAAACTGTTTTTT.

The CDR3 is CASSYSGQVSNQPQHF. CDR3 nucleotide sequence: TGTGCCAGCAGTTACTCCGGACAGGTTAGCAATCAGCCCCAGCATTTT. The chain uses TRBV6-6 and TRBJ1-5; TRBD1 aligns across 7 bases. CDR3 length: 16 residues. The germline V gene has CDR1 MNHNY and CDR2 SVGAGI (reference sequence). The trim removed 0 bases at V and 0 bases at J, leaving 2 bases unmatched.

The chain recombines TRBV12-3 or TRBV12-4 with TRBJ1-1, with unresolved D. The germline V and J ends were trimmed by 6 bases and 4 bases, with 6 bases remaining between them. This CDR3 region has 11 residues. CDR3 coding DNA: TGTGCCAGCAGCCGGAGCACTGAAGCTTTCTTT. Protein product: CASSRSTEAFF.

The genes are TRBV6-5 and TRBJ2-7; maybe TRBD1 (6 bases). The V end lost 5 bases, the J end lost 6 bases, and 14 bases lay between the germline ends. The CDR3 consists of 13 residues. Germline lookup yields CDR1 MNHEY and CDR2 SVGAGI. The CDR3 region is CASSRAGVFEQYF. CDR3 coding DNA: TGTGCCAGCAGTCGGGCAGGGGTTTTCGAGCAGTACTTC.

This rearrangement joins TRBV27 to TRBJ2-5, with D perhaps TRBD1 (8 bases). The CDR3 is 15 residues long. V was trimmed by 3 bases and J by 4 bases, leaving 15 bases between them. The V gene's germline CDR1 is MNHEY and CDR2 SMNVEV (reference sequence). The CDR3 loop reads CASSFGQGGGETQYF. CDR3 coding DNA: TGTGCCAGCAGTTTTGGACAGGGAGGGGGAGAGACCCAGTACTTC.

The rearrangement joins TRBV7-3 to TRBJ2-2; 13 nucleotides agree with TRBD2. Per the germline V gene, CDR1 is SGHTA and CDR2 is FQGTGA. The CDR3 sequence is 20 residues long. J was trimmed by 2 bases and V by 4 bases; bases with no gene match: 13. The CDR3 sequence: CASSSQRTSGGPGNTGELFF. In DNA form, the CDR3 reads TGTGCCAGCAGCTCGCAGCGGACTAGCGGGGGTCCTGGAAACACCGGGGAGCTGTTTTTT.